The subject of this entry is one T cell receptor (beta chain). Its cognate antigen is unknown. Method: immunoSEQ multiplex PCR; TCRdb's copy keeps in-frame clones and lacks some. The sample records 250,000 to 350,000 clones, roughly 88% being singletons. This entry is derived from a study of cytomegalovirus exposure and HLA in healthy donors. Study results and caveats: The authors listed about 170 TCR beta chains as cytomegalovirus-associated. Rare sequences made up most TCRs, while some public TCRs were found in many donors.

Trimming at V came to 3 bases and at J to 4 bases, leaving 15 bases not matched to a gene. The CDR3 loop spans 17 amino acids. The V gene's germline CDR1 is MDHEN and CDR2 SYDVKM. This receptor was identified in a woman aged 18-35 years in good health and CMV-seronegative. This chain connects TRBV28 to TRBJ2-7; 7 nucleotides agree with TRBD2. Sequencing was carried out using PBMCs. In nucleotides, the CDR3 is TGTGCCAGCAGTTTTCCCCCGTGGACTACCGGGGGGTACGAGCAGTACTTC. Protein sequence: CASSFPPWTTGGYEQYF.